What follows are 22 T cell receptor beta chains derived from one specimen sequenced in a study of Ad26.COV2.S vaccination and SARS-CoV-2 variants (dated by TCRdb to the early 2020s). This specimen's time point label, interpreted: individuals recovered from natural SARS-CoV-2 infection. The library relied on the immunoSEQ multiplex PCR assay. This is the immuneACCESS table as TCRdb keeps it, with only in-frame sequences that have V and J called. A part of the clones is gone; compared with another copy, unresolved V genes explain less than half, and the rest is unexplained. The sample includes roughly 380,000 clones, with 90% to 95% observed a single time. The top ten constitute 3.9% of the sample. Sequenced material: peripheral blood, taken after recovery from COVID-19. The receptors derive from a human donor who had recovered from COVID-19.

The J gene is TRBJ1-2, the V gene TRBV6-4; possible D gene TRBD1, 6 bases. The V gene's germline CDR1 is MRHNA and CDR2 SNTAGT. This CDR3 region has 16 residues. V shed 6 bases and J shed 2 bases, with 19 bases lying between them. For the CDR3, the DNA is TGTGCCAGCAGCCCAAGCCAGGGGAATAGAAACTATGGCTACACCTTC. Protein: CASSPSQGNRNYGYTF.

The rearrangement joins TRBV15 to TRBJ1-4, with unresolved D. Deletions cut 1 base from V and 8 bases from J, with 8 bases between. Germline-derived CDR1 and CDR2 are LNHNV and YYDKDF (reference sequence). The CDR3 has 13 residues. The CDR3 coding sequence is TGTGCCACCAGCAGAGGAGGAAACGAAAAACTGTTTTTT. This translates into CATSRGGNEKLFF.

V usage is TRBV9 and J usage is TRBJ2-2; tentatively, D is TRBD1 or TRBD2 (6 bases each). Germline V gives CDR1 SGDLS, CDR2 YYNGEE. Deletions cut 0 bases from V and 6 bases from J, with 12 bases between. The CDR3 is made up of 15 amino acids. The CDR3 loop is CASSVDRGAPGELFF. CDR3 nucleotide sequence: TGTGCCAGCAGCGTAGATAGGGGGGCCCCCGGGGAGCTGTTTTTT.

The chain is built from TRBV6-2 or TRBV6-3 and TRBJ1-5; D not certain. CDR3 length: 13 residues. Per the germline V gene, CDR1 is MNHEY and CDR2 is SVGEGT. V was shortened by 4 bases and J by 4 bases, with 8 bases between the two germline ends. The DNA of the CDR3 is TGTGCCAGCAGTTCGGGATTGAATCAGCCCCAGCATTTT. Protein product: CASSSGLNQPQHF.

CDR3 DNA: TGTGCCAGTAGACCTGAGGCGAGTAGCTCCTATAATTCACCCCTCCACTTT. It codes for CASRPEASSSYNSPLHF. This chain joins TRBV19 and TRBJ1-6; D is ambiguous. Germline V CDR1 and CDR2: LNHDA, SQIVND (reference sequence). Trimming took off 6 bases at V and 0 bases at J, with 15 bases between the two ends. This CDR3 contains 17 residues.

V and J are TRBV7-9 and TRBJ2-7, with 10 bases matching TRBD2. CDR1 and CDR2 (germline): SEHNR, FQNEAQ (reference sequence). V was pared by 5 bases and J by 2 bases, with 18 bases of the junction left unmatched. This CDR3 contains 19 residues. DNA of the CDR3: TGTGCCAGCAGCCCCAGTAGCGGTGGGACTAGCGAGTGGCCCTACGAGCAGTACTTC. It codes for CASSPSSGGTSEWPYEQYF.

V gene TRBV7-2 combines with J gene TRBJ2-7; 8 bases agree with TRBD1. Germline V gene data show CDR1 as SGHTA and CDR2 as FQGNSA. V shed 2 bases, J shed 7 bases, and the junction held 13 bases outside the gene matches. The CDR3 is made up of 16 amino acids. The CDR3 sequence: CASSLIGTGPSGEQYF. In nucleotides, the CDR3 is TGTGCCAGCAGCTTAATTGGGACAGGACCCTCGGGGGAGCAGTACTTC.

The rearrangement uses TRBV6-5 and TRBJ1-2; 7 bases are a match to TRBD1. V gave up 7 bases and J gave up 2 bases; unmatched junction bases: 4. Germline lookup yields CDR1 MNHEY and CDR2 SVGAGI. This CDR3 contains 13 residues. CDR3 in amino acids: CASTTGRNYGYTF. CDR3 coding DNA: TGTGCCAGCACGACAGGGCGAAACTATGGCTACACCTTC.

The chain joins TRBV7-2 to TRBJ1-2; 7 nucleotides match TRBD1. CDR3 length: 15 amino acids. Germline CDR1 and CDR2: SGHTA and FQGNSA. Losses at the gene ends were 0 bases for V and 6 bases for J; bases not matched to a gene: 7. This CDR3 reads CASSLAAQGPDGYTF. The CDR3 nucleotides read TGTGCCAGCAGCTTAGCGGCACAGGGGCCCGATGGCTACACCTTC.

The chain joins TRBV4-1 to TRBJ1-1, with 10 bases matching TRBD1. This CDR3 contains 18 residues. The germline gives CDR1 MGHRA, CDR2 YSYEKL. V lost 1 base and J lost 0; bases outside the gene matches: 8. The CDR3 DNA follows: TGCGCCAGCAGCCAAGCCCCAGGGACAGGGGCCATGAACACTGAAGCTTTCTTT. Its protein product is CASSQAPGTGAMNTEAFF.

This clone came up once. The rearrangement uses TRBV5-1 and TRBJ1-4; TRBD1 is a possible D gene (5 bases). CDR3 size: 17 residues. V dropped 0 bases and J dropped 0 bases, with 12 bases sitting between them. CDR1 is SGHRS and CDR2 is YFSETQ in the germline V gene. Written as DNA, the CDR3 is TGCGCCAGCAGCTTGGTACGGGGCCCCACAACTAATGAAAAACTGTTTTTT. It is translated as CASSLVRGPTTNEKLFF.

This chain connects TRBV5-4 to TRBJ1-1; possible D gene TRBD1, 6 bases. The CDR3 has 17 residues. Germline V gene sequence: CDR1 SGHNT, CDR2 YYREEE (reference sequence). V was cut by 4 bases and J by 1 base, with 20 bases left in between. The DNA for the CDR3 is TGTGCCAGCAGCATGCAACAGGGATCCAGATGGAACACTGAAGCTTTCTTT. Amino acids: CASSMQQGSRWNTEAFF.

This chain joins TRBV4-1 and TRBJ1-3; TRBD1 aligns across 7 bases. The CDR3 extends over 14 amino acids. Trimming took 6 bases from V and 3 from J; bases not matched to a gene: 5. Germline V gene data show CDR1 as MGHRA and CDR2 as YSYEKL. In DNA, the CDR3 is TGCGCCAGCAGGCAGGCAGGGGGTGGAAACACCATATATTTT. Translation gives CASRQAGGGNTIYF.

This clone has only a few counts. The CDR3 nucleotides are TGTGCCAGCGGGGGGGCCCGCGGCTACACCTTC. Translation gives CASGGARGYTF. This rearrangement joins TRBV5-4 to TRBJ1-2; D perhaps matches TRBD1 (6 bases). The CDR3 is 11 amino acids. CDR1 and CDR2 (germline): SGHNT, YYREEE (reference sequence). Trimming left V 7 bases short and J 8 bases short, with 12 bases between. Based on the CDR3 plus reference TRBV5-4 and TRBJ1-2, the full variable domain is ETGVTQSPTHLIKTRGQQVTLRCSSQSGHNTVSWYQQALGQGPQFIFQYYREEENGRGNFPPRFSGLQFPNYSSELNVNALELDDSALYLCASGGARGYTFGSGTRLTVV.

The genes are TRBV7-8 and TRBJ1-4, with D possibly being TRBD1 (6 bases). This CDR3 is built from 14 residues. Germline V gene data show CDR1 as SGHVS and CDR2 as FQNEAQ. V lost 6 bases to trimming and J lost 4 bases, with 12 bases between them. The CDR3: CASRPGQNNEKLFF. The DNA of the CDR3 is TGTGCCAGCAGGCCAGGACAGAATAATGAAAAACTGTTTTTT.

The chain couples TRBV7-9 to TRBJ2-6; TRBD1 is a possible D gene (5 bases). Trimming left V 5 bases short and J 4 bases short, with 21 bases between. Germline assignment: CDR1 SEHNR and CDR2 FQNEAQ (reference sequence). This CDR3 comprises 18 residues. CDR3 in amino acids: CASSLQGRRVPGANVLTF. The CDR3 DNA reads as TGTGCCAGCAGCCTCCAGGGCCGCCGAGTCCCCGGGGCCAACGTCCTGACTTTC.

This chain uses TRBV5-6 with TRBJ1-1, with D maybe TRBD1 (5 bases). The CDR3 runs 16 residues. The V gene lost 4 bases and the J gene lost 2 bases, with 18 bases spanning the gap. In germline, CDR1 is SGHDT, CDR2 YYEEEE. CDR3 region: CASSPFLRQTNTEAFF. CDR3 coding DNA: TGTGCCAGCAGCCCGTTTTTGAGACAGACTAACACTGAAGCTTTCTTT.

The V gene is TRBV29-1, the J gene TRBJ2-1; TRBD1 matches at 7 bases. Germline CDR1 is SQVTM and CDR2 is ANQGSEA. This CDR3 is built from 14 residues. Trimming took 4 bases from V and 7 from J; bases not matched to a gene: 10. The CDR3: CSVVYGQGENEQFF. The CDR3, as DNA: TGCAGCGTTGTTTACGGGCAGGGGGAAAATGAGCAGTTCTTC.

The rearrangement uses TRBV5-1 and TRBJ2-3, with D tentatively TRBD1 or TRBD2 (5 bases each). V lost 0 bases, J lost 6 bases, and 17 bases lay in between. This CDR3 region has 16 residues. From germline, CDR1 is SGHRS and CDR2 YFSETQ. Written as DNA, the CDR3 is TGCGCCAGCAGCTTGGCGCAATCCTGGGGCGGGGATACGCAGTATTTT. Encoded protein: CASSLAQSWGGDTQYF.

The chain joins TRBV6-5 to TRBJ2-1, with a tentative D call TRBD1 (5 bases). This CDR3 is built from 14 residues. The V gene's germline CDR1 is MNHEY and CDR2 SVGAGI. Trimming stripped 4 bases from V and 8 bases from J, with 15 bases between. The CDR3 DNA is TGTGCCAGCAGTTTCCTACTATGGGGCGATGAGCAGTTCTTC. Encoded protein: CASSFLLWGDEQFF.

This chain joins TRBV5-4 and TRBJ1-1; no definite D call. Per the germline V gene, CDR1 is SGHNT and CDR2 is YYREEE (reference sequence). The CDR3 spans 12 residues. The V end lost 4 bases, the J end lost 1 base, and 5 bases lay between the germline ends. The CDR3 nucleotides are TGTGCCAGCAGCGACAAGAACACTGAAGCTTTCTTT. Protein sequence: CASSDKNTEAFF.

This chain links TRBV27 with TRBJ1-6; TRBD1 might be the D (5 bases). Germline V CDR1 and CDR2: MNHEY, SMNVEV (reference sequence). The CDR3 extends over 14 amino acids. V dropped 6 bases and J dropped 15 bases, with 21 bases sitting between them. CDR3 sequence reads: CASSPGRARGGLHF. The CDR3 region has the DNA TGTGCCAGCAGCCCAGGCAGGGCCCGGGGGGGCCTCCACTTT.